Listed below are T cell receptor beta chains from one sample, sequenced in a study of blood T cell repertoires in COVID-19. Clones were read by immunoSEQ multiplex PCR, and TCRdb kept only the in-frame ones, dropping some. The sample has 180,000 or so clones, 81% seen once. Sequencing used peripheral blood. The receptors shown here come from a middle-aged woman with COVID-19, enrolled during active disease. Each CDR3 is given with its conserved first and last residue. The D gene is left open where the match is weak. Clone size is shown for a subset of rows, as once, few, many or a class of expanded clone.

d_call	v_call	j_call	clone_size	cdr3_nt	cdr3_aa
NA	TRBV2	TRBJ2-4	NA	TGTGCCAGCAGTGTCGGACTGGAACGGGCGGACATTCAGTACTTC	CASSVGLERADIQYF
NA	TRBV6-5	TRBJ1-1	NA	TGTGCCAGCAGGGGAGTTACAGACTTGAACACTGAAGCTTTCTTT	CASRGVTDLNTEAFF
TRBD1	TRBV19	TRBJ1-5	NA	TGTGCCAGTAGTGCCGGACAGGGGAGGCCCCAGCATTTT	CASSAGQGRPQHF
TRBD1	TRBV7-3	TRBJ2-4	NA	TGTGCCAGCAGCCAGGGACAGGAGGGCAAAAACATTCAGTACTTC	CASSQGQEGKNIQYF
TRBD1	TRBV28	TRBJ1-5	NA	TGTGCCAGCAGCTGGACAGGGCAAAGTCAGCCCCAGCATTTT	CASSWTGQSQPQHF
TRBD1	TRBV5-4	TRBJ1-6	few	TGTGCCAGCAGCACTAGGACAGGATCAGGTTCACCCCTCCACTTT	CASSTRTGSGSPLHF
NA	TRBV11-2	TRBJ1-1	NA	TGTGCCAGCGGGGCGAGTGAAGCTTTCTTT	CASGASEAFF
TRBD1	TRBV5-4	TRBJ1-2	NA	TGTGCCAGCAGCCGGGACAGGGGAGAGGGGTATGGCTACACCTTC	CASSRDRGEGYGYTF
NA	TRBV4-1	TRBJ2-5	NA	TGCGCCAGCAGCTCCCGGACAGAAGAGACCCAGTACTTC	CASSSRTEETQYF
NA	TRBV11-2	TRBJ2-3	NA	TGTGCCAGCAGCCCTTATACCCGGAGATCAGATACGCAGTATTTT	CASSPYTRRSDTQYF
TRBD2	TRBV2	TRBJ2-5	NA	TGTGCCAGCAGATCGGGGAGGGCGGAGACCCAGTACTTC	CASRSGRAETQYF
NA	TRBV28	TRBJ1-2	NA	TGTGCCAGCAGTTTAGCGGCCTATGGCTACACCTTC	CASSLAAYGYTF
NA	TRBV7-6	TRBJ2-2	NA	TGTGCCAGCAGCTTGGCAGGAACGAACACCGGGGAGCTGTTTTTT	CASSLAGTNTGELFF
NA	TRBV5-4	TRBJ1-1	NA	TGTGCCAGCCGATCAGGGAACACTGAAGCTTTCTTT	CASRSGNTEAFF
TRBD1	TRBV30	TRBJ1-3	NA	TGTGCCTGGTGTTCCATGGGACAGATCTATGGAAACACCATATATTTT	CAWCSMGQIYGNTIYF
TRBD1	TRBV15	TRBJ1-2	NA	TGTGCCACCAGACGGGACAGATCCGATTACACCTTC	CATRRDRSDYTF
NA	TRBV19	TRBJ1-1	NA	TGTGCCAGTAGTATAGGGGCCTCGAACACTGAAGCTTTCTTT	CASSIGASNTEAFF
TRBD1	TRBV19	TRBJ2-2	NA	TGTGCCAGTAGTATTCGGGCAAAGGGACAGCGGACGAACACCGGGGAGCTGTTTTTT	CASSIRAKGQRTNTGELFF
NA	TRBV12-3/TRBV12-4	TRBJ1-2	NA	TGTGCCAGCAGTGCCCTAGGGGTACAAGGCTACACCTTC	CASSALGVQGYTF
NA	TRBV7-8	TRBJ1-1	NA	TGTGCCAGCAGCTTAGCAGGGGCCACTGAAGCTTTCTTT	CASSLAGATEAFF
TRBD1	TRBV19	TRBJ2-1	few	TGTGCCAGTAGGCCCCGACAGGGCCGTTCGGAAGAGCAGTTCTTC	CASRPRQGRSEEQFF
NA	TRBV10-3	TRBJ2-4	NA	TGTGCCACGGGCCTGGGGCAGAGACTAGCCAAAAACATTCAGTACTTC	CATGLGQRLAKNIQYF
NA	TRBV29-1	TRBJ2-7	NA	TGCAGCGCCCGGACACTAAACTCCTACGAGCAGTACTTC	CSARTLNSYEQYF
TRBD2	TRBV30	TRBJ2-7	NA	TGTGCCTGGAATAGCGGGTCACACGAGCAGTACTTC	CAWNSGSHEQYF
NA	TRBV12-3/TRBV12-4	TRBJ1-2	NA	TGTGCCAGCACGACAGGACGGTCTAATGGCTACACCTTC	CASTTGRSNGYTF
TRBD1	TRBV11-1	TRBJ1-2	few	TGTGCCAGCAGCCCCACAGGGGGGTTCTATGGCTACACCTTC	CASSPTGGFYGYTF
TRBD1	TRBV5-4	TRBJ2-2	NA	TGTGCCAGCAGCTTCATGACAGGGGGTTCCGGGGAGCTGTTTTTT	CASSFMTGGSGELFF
TRBD1	TRBV7-9	TRBJ1-2	NA	TGTGCCAGCAGCTTAGCAGGGACAGGACTTAACTATGGCTACACCTTC	CASSLAGTGLNYGYTF
NA	TRBV12-3/TRBV12-4	TRBJ1-1	NA	TGTGCCAGCAGTTTTTCAACAAACACTGAAGCTTTCTTT	CASSFSTNTEAFF
NA	TRBV5-6	TRBJ1-1	few	TGTGCCAGCAGCGCAACAGGGATTGGGACTTTCTTT	CASSATGIGTFF
NA	TRBV28	TRBJ1-1	once	TGTGCCAGCAGCCTCCGGGTCCGAGTTGGGGGGGTGAACACTGAAGCTTTCTTT	CASSLRVRVGGVNTEAFF
NA	TRBV7-9	TRBJ1-1	NA	TGTGCCAGCGGGGACACTACCCTTAACACTGAAGCTTTCTTT	CASGDTTLNTEAFF
TRBD1	TRBV7-8	TRBJ1-2	NA	TGTGCCAGCAGCTTTTTAACAGGGGTTGGCTACACCTTC	CASSFLTGVGYTF